Sequencing of this T cell receptor beta chain was carried out in a study of blood T cell repertoires in COVID-19. This CDR3 spans 14 amino acids. V was shortened by 0 bases and J by 6 bases, with 9 bases between the two germline ends. The germline CDR1 and CDR2 sequences are SGHNT and YYREEE (reference sequence). TCRdb keeps only in-frame clones here, not all; method: immunoSEQ multiplex PCR. Of about 220,000 clones in the sample, under 90% were seen once. This receptor was identified in a woman aged 55 to 70 who had recovered from COVID-19. The sequencing input was peripheral blood. The chain carries TRBV5-4 and TRBJ2-2, with a weak D call TRBD1 (5 bases). The CDR3 DNA reads TGTGCCAGCAGCTTGGAGGGCAGGGCCGGGGAGCTGTTTTTT. Amino acids: CASSLEGRAGELFF.